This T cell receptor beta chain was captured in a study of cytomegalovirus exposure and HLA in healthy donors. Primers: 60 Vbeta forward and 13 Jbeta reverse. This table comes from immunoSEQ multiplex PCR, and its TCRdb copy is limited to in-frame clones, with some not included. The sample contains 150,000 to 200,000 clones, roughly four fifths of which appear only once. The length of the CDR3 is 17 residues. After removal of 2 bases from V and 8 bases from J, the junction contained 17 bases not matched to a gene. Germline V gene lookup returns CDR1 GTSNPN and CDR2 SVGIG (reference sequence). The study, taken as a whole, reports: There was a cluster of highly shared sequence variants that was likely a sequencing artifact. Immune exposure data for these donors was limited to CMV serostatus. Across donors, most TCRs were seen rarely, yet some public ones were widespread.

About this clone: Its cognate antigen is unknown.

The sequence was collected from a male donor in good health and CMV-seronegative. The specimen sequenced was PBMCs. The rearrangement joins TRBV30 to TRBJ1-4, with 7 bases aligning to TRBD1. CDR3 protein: CAWSRGQLGRIGEKLFF. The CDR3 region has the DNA TGTGCCTGGAGTAGGGGACAGTTGGGACGTATCGGCGAAAAACTGTTTTTT. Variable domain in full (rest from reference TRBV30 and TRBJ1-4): SQTIHQWPATLVQPVGSPLSLECTVEGTSNPNLYWYRQAAGRGLQLLFYSVGIGQISSEVPQNLSASRPQDRQFILSSKKLLLSDSGFYLCAWSRGQLGRIGEKLFFGSGTQLSVL.